What follows describes a single TCR beta chain. The time point denotes: baseline pretreatment blood. This sample's treatment: 15 Gy SBRT to primary tumor, nephrectomy 4 weeks later. The data stem from a study of radiation and T cells in renal cell carcinoma. Using immunoSEQ multiplex PCR, the repertoire was profiled, and TCRdb retains in-frame clones only, with some absent. The sample includes 95,000 to 150,000 clones, around 83% of them seen just once. Trimming took off 4 bases at V and 6 bases at J, with 9 bases between the two ends. The CDR3 is 12 amino acids. Germline values: CDR1 SGHVS, CDR2 FQNEAQ.

The TCR sequence derives from a woman aged 55 to 70 with renal cell carcinoma. The input for sequencing was blood, taken from a patient whose treatment included radiotherapy and nephrectomy. The chain combines TRBV7-8 with TRBJ1-2, with D possibly TRBD1 on 6 matching bases. The CDR3, as DNA: TGTGCCAGCAGCTCAGGGGCCAATGGCTACACCTTC. It yields the protein CASSSGANGYTF.